The rows below give T cell receptor beta chains drawn from one sample of a study of PD-1 blockade in classical Hodgkin lymphoma. TCRdb's table, derived via immunoSEQ multiplex PCR, lists solely in-frame clones and lacks some. The repertoire has fewer than 25,000 clones, approximately 80% of them found once; the top ten carry 7.5% to 9.5%. The sample here was peripheral blood mononuclear cells (PBMCs), taken before the second cycle of nivolumab. These receptors all stem from a human donor with classical Hodgkin lymphoma. The CDR3 runs from the conserved cysteine through the conserved F or W. Each record gives: V gene, D gene, J gene, clone size, CDR3 DNA, CDR3 protein. A D gene is named only where the DNA matches it firmly. The size entry is marked missing in some rows and otherwise reads once, few, many or a size class.

V gene: TRBV6-6
D gene: NA
J gene: TRBJ2-7
clone size: few
CDR3 DNA: TGTGCCAGCAGTTACTATACACTCTACGAGCAGTACTTC
CDR3 protein: CASSYYTLYEQYF

V gene: TRBV28
D gene: NA
J gene: TRBJ1-6
clone size: NA
CDR3 DNA: TGTGCCAGCAGTTTAACTAGGGTAAAGTCACCCCTCCACTTT
CDR3 protein: CASSLTRVKSPLHF

V gene: TRBV30
D gene: TRBD1
J gene: TRBJ2-1
clone size: NA
CDR3 DNA: TGTGCCTGGAGTGTCCAGGGGGTCGTTGAGCAGTTCTTC
CDR3 protein: CAWSVQGVVEQFF

V gene: TRBV5-6
D gene: NA
J gene: TRBJ2-2
clone size: NA
CDR3 DNA: TGTGCCAGCAGCCCCCCCCCGGCCCAGGGGATCACCGGGGAGCTGTTTTTT
CDR3 protein: CASSPPPAQGITGELFF

V gene: TRBV7-2
D gene: TRBD2
J gene: TRBJ2-1
clone size: once
CDR3 DNA: TGTGCCAGCAGCTACGGCGGGGGGGCCCGTGAGCAGTTCTTC
CDR3 protein: CASSYGGGAREQFF

V gene: TRBV18
D gene: NA
J gene: TRBJ1-4
clone size: NA
CDR3 DNA: TGTGCCAGCTCACCCCCTGCAGTGGGTTTCGAAAAACTGTTTTTT
CDR3 protein: CASSPPAVGFEKLFF

V gene: TRBV4-2
D gene: NA
J gene: TRBJ2-5
clone size: NA
CDR3 DNA: TGTGCCAGCAGCCAAGATGGAGTGGAACAAGAGACCCAGTACTTC
CDR3 protein: CASSQDGVEQETQYF

V gene: TRBV29-1
D gene: NA
J gene: TRBJ2-7
clone size: medium-sized
CDR3 DNA: TGCAGCGTTGAGCTAGCGCATATTAACTCCTACGAGCAGTACTTC
CDR3 protein: CSVELAHINSYEQYF

V gene: TRBV14
D gene: NA
J gene: TRBJ1-3
clone size: once
CDR3 DNA: TGTGCCAGCAGCCAAGTGACGGCGGTCTCTGGAAACACCATATATTTT
CDR3 protein: CASSQVTAVSGNTIYF

V gene: TRBV2
D gene: NA
J gene: TRBJ1-6
clone size: NA
CDR3 DNA: TGTGCCAGCAGTGTAACCAGGGCCAATTCACCCCTCCACTTT
CDR3 protein: CASSVTRANSPLHF

V gene: TRBV28
D gene: NA
J gene: TRBJ1-1
clone size: NA
CDR3 DNA: TGTGCCAGCAGTTTAATAGGCACTGAAGCTTTCTTT
CDR3 protein: CASSLIGTEAFF

V gene: TRBV19
D gene: NA
J gene: TRBJ2-1
clone size: NA
CDR3 DNA: TGTGCCAGTAGTACCTTCAATGAGCAGTTCTTC
CDR3 protein: CASSTFNEQFF

V gene: TRBV29-1
D gene: NA
J gene: TRBJ2-5
clone size: NA
CDR3 DNA: TGCAGCGGGGATACGACAGGTGTGGAGACCCAGTACTTC
CDR3 protein: CSGDTTGVETQYF

V gene: TRBV28
D gene: NA
J gene: TRBJ2-7
clone size: NA
CDR3 DNA: TGTGCCAGCAGTTTAGGGGCAGGGGTCTACGACGAGCAGTACTTC
CDR3 protein: CASSLGAGVYDEQYF

V gene: TRBV27
D gene: NA
J gene: TRBJ2-7
clone size: NA
CDR3 DNA: TGTGCCAGCAGTTTATGGGGGACGGTCGGGGACGAGCAGTACTTC
CDR3 protein: CASSLWGTVGDEQYF

V gene: TRBV29-1
D gene: TRBD1
J gene: TRBJ2-2
clone size: NA
CDR3 DNA: TGCAGCGTGAAACAGGGGAAGGCCGGGGAGCTGTTTTTT
CDR3 protein: CSVKQGKAGELFF

V gene: TRBV19
D gene: TRBD2
J gene: TRBJ2-1
clone size: NA
CDR3 DNA: TGTGCCAGTAGTTTTCTAGCGGGGGGTTACAATGAGCAGTTCTTC
CDR3 protein: CASSFLAGGYNEQFF

V gene: TRBV2
D gene: TRBD1
J gene: TRBJ1-1
clone size: NA
CDR3 DNA: TGTGCCAGCAGTTCCGGGACAGTGCCATCGAACACTGAAGCTTTCTTT
CDR3 protein: CASSSGTVPSNTEAFF

V gene: TRBV7-2
D gene: NA
J gene: TRBJ2-2
clone size: NA
CDR3 DNA: TGTGCCAGCAGCTGGGGATTGGCCGGGGAGCTGTTTTTT
CDR3 protein: CASSWGLAGELFF

V gene: TRBV4-1
D gene: NA
J gene: TRBJ2-5
clone size: NA
CDR3 DNA: TGCGCCAGCAGCCAAGTTCTCCTCGGGGGAGAGACCCAGTACTTC
CDR3 protein: CASSQVLLGGETQYF

V gene: TRBV5-5
D gene: TRBD1
J gene: TRBJ1-6
clone size: NA
CDR3 DNA: TGTGCCAGCAGCTTGGGATGGACAGGGAATGAATCACCCCTCCACTTT
CDR3 protein: CASSLGWTGNESPLHF

V gene: TRBV5-4
D gene: TRBD1
J gene: TRBJ1-1
clone size: NA
CDR3 DNA: TGTGCCAGCAGCTACGGGACAGCTGACACTGAAGCTTTCTTT
CDR3 protein: CASSYGTADTEAFF

V gene: TRBV6-5
D gene: NA
J gene: TRBJ2-1
clone size: NA
CDR3 DNA: TGTGCCAGCAGTTACTCGCATTGGGAAAGTGAGCAGTTCTTC
CDR3 protein: CASSYSHWESEQFF

V gene: TRBV28
D gene: TRBD1
J gene: TRBJ2-1
clone size: NA
CDR3 DNA: TGTGCCAGCAGTTTTTATGGACAGGGGTACAATGAGCAGTTCTTC
CDR3 protein: CASSFYGQGYNEQFF

V gene: TRBV6-5
D gene: TRBD1
J gene: TRBJ1-2
clone size: NA
CDR3 DNA: TGTGCCAGCACCAACAACAGGGGTGACTATGGCTACACCTTC
CDR3 protein: CASTNNRGDYGYTF

V gene: TRBV6-5
D gene: NA
J gene: TRBJ2-5
clone size: NA
CDR3 DNA: TGTGCCAGCAGTTCGCTAGAGACCCAGTACTTC
CDR3 protein: CASSSLETQYF

V gene: TRBV20-1
D gene: NA
J gene: TRBJ2-7
clone size: NA
CDR3 DNA: TGCAGTGCTAGAGTAACCTACGAGCAGTACTTC
CDR3 protein: CSARVTYEQYF

V gene: TRBV14
D gene: NA
J gene: TRBJ2-1
clone size: NA
CDR3 DNA: TGTGCCAGCAGCCAAGAAACCTCCTACAATGAGCAGTTCTTC
CDR3 protein: CASSQETSYNEQFF

V gene: TRBV7-2
D gene: NA
J gene: TRBJ2-5
clone size: NA
CDR3 DNA: TGTGCCAGCAGCTTAGGATCCGGGCCTCAAGAGACCCAGTACTTC
CDR3 protein: CASSLGSGPQETQYF

V gene: TRBV27
D gene: TRBD1
J gene: TRBJ1-5
clone size: once
CDR3 DNA: TGTGCCAGCAGCTCGGACAGGGGGCCCAATCAGCCCCAGCATTTT
CDR3 protein: CASSSDRGPNQPQHF

V gene: TRBV18
D gene: NA
J gene: TRBJ2-4
clone size: NA
CDR3 DNA: TGTGCCAGCTCACCGATGGTAGCCAAAAACATTCAGTACTTC
CDR3 protein: CASSPMVAKNIQYF

V gene: TRBV4-2
D gene: TRBD2
J gene: TRBJ2-7
clone size: NA
CDR3 DNA: TGTGCCAGCAGCCAAGGGCGGGGGGACACCTACGAGCAGTACTTC
CDR3 protein: CASSQGRGDTYEQYF

V gene: TRBV5-4
D gene: TRBD2
J gene: TRBJ2-1
clone size: NA
CDR3 DNA: TGTGCCAGCAGCTTGGGTGGACTAGCGGGGGGGAATGAGCAGTTCTTC
CDR3 protein: CASSLGGLAGGNEQFF

V gene: TRBV6-8
D gene: TRBD1
J gene: TRBJ1-2
clone size: NA
CDR3 DNA: TGTGCCAGCAGTCCGACAGGGGGGTACTATGGCTACACCTTC
CDR3 protein: CASSPTGGYYGYTF

V gene: TRBV29-1
D gene: TRBD1
J gene: TRBJ2-3
clone size: once
CDR3 DNA: TGCAGCGTTGTAGGGACAGGGGGAACGCAGTATTTT
CDR3 protein: CSVVGTGGTQYF

V gene: TRBV4-2
D gene: TRBD1
J gene: TRBJ2-7
clone size: NA
CDR3 DNA: TGTGCCAGCAGCCCTACCGGGACAGGGAGCGACGAGCAGTACTTC
CDR3 protein: CASSPTGTGSDEQYF

V gene: TRBV7-2
D gene: TRBD1
J gene: TRBJ2-1
clone size: NA
CDR3 DNA: TGTGCCAGCAGCTTCCGGGACAGGGGATTGGGTGAGCAGTTCTTC
CDR3 protein: CASSFRDRGLGEQFF

V gene: TRBV19
D gene: TRBD1
J gene: TRBJ1-1
clone size: NA
CDR3 DNA: TGTGCCAGTAACAGGGGAAGGAACACTGAAGCTTTCTTT
CDR3 protein: CASNRGRNTEAFF

V gene: TRBV7-2
D gene: TRBD2
J gene: TRBJ2-5
clone size: NA
CDR3 DNA: TGTGCCAGCAGCTTAGAGGTGACTAGCGCACGAGAGACCCAGTACTTC
CDR3 protein: CASSLEVTSARETQYF

V gene: TRBV6-8
D gene: NA
J gene: TRBJ2-7
clone size: NA
CDR3 DNA: TGTGCCAGCTCGTACTTCGGACGGAGGTACTTC
CDR3 protein: CASSYFGRRYF

V gene: TRBV6-1
D gene: NA
J gene: TRBJ1-1
clone size: NA
CDR3 DNA: TGTGCCAGCGCTCAGCAGGCCGCGAACACTGAAGCTTTCTTT
CDR3 protein: CASAQQAANTEAFF

V gene: TRBV19
D gene: NA
J gene: TRBJ1-3
clone size: NA
CDR3 DNA: TGTGCCAGTAGGTTGAAGGGCTCCTCTGGAAACACCATATATTTT
CDR3 protein: CASRLKGSSGNTIYF

V gene: TRBV7-9
D gene: TRBD1
J gene: TRBJ1-4
clone size: NA
CDR3 DNA: TGTGCCAGCAGCCCCGGGACAGGGAATGAAAAACTGTTTTTT
CDR3 protein: CASSPGTGNEKLFF

V gene: TRBV6-5
D gene: NA
J gene: TRBJ1-2
clone size: NA
CDR3 DNA: TGTGCCAGCAGTCTTAGCGGGGGTGGCTACACCTTC
CDR3 protein: CASSLSGGGYTF

V gene: TRBV5-4
D gene: NA
J gene: TRBJ1-1
clone size: few
CDR3 DNA: TGTGCCAGCAGCTTGTACCTGAACACTGAAGCTTTCTTT
CDR3 protein: CASSLYLNTEAFF

V gene: TRBV11-3
D gene: TRBD2
J gene: TRBJ2-1
clone size: NA
CDR3 DNA: TGTGCCAGCAGCTTGGGTCTAGCGGGGGGGGCTGAGCAGTTCTTC
CDR3 protein: CASSLGLAGGAEQFF

V gene: TRBV5-1
D gene: NA
J gene: TRBJ2-7
clone size: NA
CDR3 DNA: TGCGCCAGCAGCTGGACGCAATCTAGCTCCTACGAGCAGTACTTC
CDR3 protein: CASSWTQSSSYEQYF

V gene: TRBV7-6
D gene: TRBD1
J gene: TRBJ2-2
clone size: NA
CDR3 DNA: TGTGCCAGCAGCTCGGGACAGGGGTGGACCGGGGAGCTGTTTTTT
CDR3 protein: CASSSGQGWTGELFF

V gene: TRBV18
D gene: NA
J gene: TRBJ2-5
clone size: NA
CDR3 DNA: TGTGCCAGCTCACCGGCCGGGGAGACCCAGTACTTC
CDR3 protein: CASSPAGETQYF

V gene: TRBV2
D gene: NA
J gene: TRBJ2-3
clone size: NA
CDR3 DNA: TGTGCCAGCAATTTCCCCCGGGGCTTGAGCACAGATACGCAGTATTTT
CDR3 protein: CASNFPRGLSTDTQYF

V gene: TRBV4-2
D gene: TRBD1
J gene: TRBJ1-6
clone size: NA
CDR3 DNA: TGTGCCAGCAGCCCCCCGACAGGGAGGTCACCCCTCCACTTT
CDR3 protein: CASSPPTGRSPLHF

V gene: TRBV7-6
D gene: TRBD1
J gene: TRBJ2-7
clone size: NA
CDR3 DNA: TGTGCCAGCAGCACGGGACAGGGGGCGAGGGAGCAGTACTTC
CDR3 protein: CASSTGQGAREQYF

V gene: TRBV2
D gene: TRBD2
J gene: TRBJ2-7
clone size: few
CDR3 DNA: TGTGCCAGCAGCCAACTAGCGGGGGGCCTTTTCCGCTCCTACGAGCAGTACTTC
CDR3 protein: CASSQLAGGLFRSYEQYF